This TCR beta chain stems from a study of T cells in Graves' hyperthyroidism and ophthalmopathy. Overall study findings and caveats: Blood also carried most thyroid clonotypes expanded above 0.001. Model-based prediction identified ophthalmopathy a median 6.5 months prior to its onset.

Comments on this clonotype: Its antigen is as yet unknown.

The TCR beta CDR3 regions underwent amplification using RNA transcripts as the source. An initial round of RT-PCR targeting the TCR CDR3 relied on the HTBI primer set. A single record per CDR3 protein comes from TCRdb applying MiXCR to the multiplex PCR reads. The sample has 550,000 to 800,000 distinct CDR3 sequences; roughly 17% are singletons. Graves' hyperthyroidism was deemed stable given no ophthalmopathy progression within 18 months. The PBMCs were sourced from fresh peripheral blood (less than 11 ml). Sequencing input: blood. The source is a man aged 18-30 years with Graves' hyperthyroidism.

CDR3 residues: CASSEHRVEQTQYF. In DNA, the CDR3 is TGTGCCAGCAGTGAACACAGGGTAGAACAGACCCAGTACTTC. The chain is built from TRBV25-1 and TRBJ2-5, with a possible D match to TRBD1 (6 bases). CDR3 size: 14 residues. CDR1 is MGHDK and CDR2 is SYGVNS in the germline V gene. V dropped 2 bases and J dropped 6 bases, with 13 bases sitting between them.